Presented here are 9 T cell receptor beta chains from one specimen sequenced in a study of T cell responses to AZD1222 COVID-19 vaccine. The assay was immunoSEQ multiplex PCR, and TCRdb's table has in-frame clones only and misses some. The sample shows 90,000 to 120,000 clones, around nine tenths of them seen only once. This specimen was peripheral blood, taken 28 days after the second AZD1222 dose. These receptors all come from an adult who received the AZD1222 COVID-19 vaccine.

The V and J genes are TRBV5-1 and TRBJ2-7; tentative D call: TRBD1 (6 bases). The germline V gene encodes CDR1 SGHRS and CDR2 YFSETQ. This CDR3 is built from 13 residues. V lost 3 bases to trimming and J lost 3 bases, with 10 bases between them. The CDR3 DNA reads TGCGCCAGCAGCTGGGACAACTACTACGAGCAGTACTTC. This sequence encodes CASSWDNYYEQYF. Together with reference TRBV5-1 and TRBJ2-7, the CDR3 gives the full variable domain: KAGVTQTPRYLIKTRGQQVTLSCSPISGHRSVSWYQQTPGQGLQFLFEYFSETQRNKGNFPGRFSGRQFSNSRSEMNVSTLELGDSALYLCASSWDNYYEQYFGPGTRLTVT.

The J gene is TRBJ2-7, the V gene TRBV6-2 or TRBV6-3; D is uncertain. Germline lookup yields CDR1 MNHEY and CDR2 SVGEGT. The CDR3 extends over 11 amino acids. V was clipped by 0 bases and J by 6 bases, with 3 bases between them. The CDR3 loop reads CASSYSSEQYF. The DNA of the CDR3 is TGTGCCAGCAGTTACTCCAGCGAGCAGTACTTC.

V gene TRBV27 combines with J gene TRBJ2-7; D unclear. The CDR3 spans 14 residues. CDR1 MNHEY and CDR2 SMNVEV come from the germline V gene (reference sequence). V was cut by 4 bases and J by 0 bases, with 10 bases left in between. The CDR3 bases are TGTGCCAGCAGTTCCTCGTGGAGCTCCTACGAGCAGTACTTC. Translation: CASSSSWSSYEQYF.

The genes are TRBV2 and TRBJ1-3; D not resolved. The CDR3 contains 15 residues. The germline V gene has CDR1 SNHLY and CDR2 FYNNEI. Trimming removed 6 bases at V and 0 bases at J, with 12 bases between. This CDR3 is CASRSDRSSGNTIYF. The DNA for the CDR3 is TGTGCCAGCAGGTCGGACCGTTCCTCTGGAAACACCATATATTTT. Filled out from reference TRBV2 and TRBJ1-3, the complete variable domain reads EPEVTQTPSHQVTQMGQEVILRCVPISNHLYFYWYRQILGQKVEFLVSFYNNEISEKSEIFDDQFSVERPDGSNFTLKIRSTKLEDSAMYFCASRSDRSSGNTIYFGEGSWLTVV.

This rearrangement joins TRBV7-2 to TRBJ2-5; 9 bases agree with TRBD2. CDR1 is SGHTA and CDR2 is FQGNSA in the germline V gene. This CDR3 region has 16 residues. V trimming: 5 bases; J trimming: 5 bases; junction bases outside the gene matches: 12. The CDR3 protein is CASSHDGGRAWETQYF. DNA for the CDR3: TGTGCCAGCAGCCATGACGGCGGGAGGGCCTGGGAGACCCAGTACTTC.

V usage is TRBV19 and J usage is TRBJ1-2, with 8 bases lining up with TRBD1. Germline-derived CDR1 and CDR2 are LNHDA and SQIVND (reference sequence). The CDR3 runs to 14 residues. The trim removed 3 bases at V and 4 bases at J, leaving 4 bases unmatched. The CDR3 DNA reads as TGTGCCAGTAGTATGGACAGGGACCTCTATGGCTACACCTTC. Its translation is CASSMDRDLYGYTF.

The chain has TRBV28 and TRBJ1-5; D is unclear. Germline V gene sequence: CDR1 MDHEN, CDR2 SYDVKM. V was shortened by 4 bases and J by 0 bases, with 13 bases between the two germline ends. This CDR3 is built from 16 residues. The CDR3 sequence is CASSYEDWVSNQPQHF. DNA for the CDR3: TGTGCCAGCAGTTACGAAGACTGGGTTAGCAATCAGCCCCAGCATTTT.

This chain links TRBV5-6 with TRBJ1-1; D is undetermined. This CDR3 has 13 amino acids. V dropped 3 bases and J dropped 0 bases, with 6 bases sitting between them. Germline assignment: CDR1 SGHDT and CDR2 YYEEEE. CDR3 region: CASSSGLNTEAFF. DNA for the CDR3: TGTGCCAGCAGCTCAGGACTGAACACTGAAGCTTTCTTT. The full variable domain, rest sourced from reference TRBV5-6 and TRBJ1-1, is DAGVTQSPTHLIKTRGQQVTLRCSPKSGHDTVSWYQQALGQGPQFIFQYYEEEERQRGNFPDRFSGHQFPNYSSELNVNALLLGDSALYLCASSSGLNTEAFFGQGTRLTVV.

The CDR3 reads CAWDRGISGNTIYF. The CDR3 DNA is TGTGCCTGGGACAGAGGGATCTCTGGAAACACCATATATTTT. The chain has TRBV30 and TRBJ1-3, with D perhaps matching TRBD1 (5 bases). The V gene's germline CDR1 is GTSNPN and CDR2 SVGIG (reference sequence). Between the trimmed V and J ends, which lost 5 bases and 0 bases, there was a span of 11 bases. CDR3 length: 14 amino acids.